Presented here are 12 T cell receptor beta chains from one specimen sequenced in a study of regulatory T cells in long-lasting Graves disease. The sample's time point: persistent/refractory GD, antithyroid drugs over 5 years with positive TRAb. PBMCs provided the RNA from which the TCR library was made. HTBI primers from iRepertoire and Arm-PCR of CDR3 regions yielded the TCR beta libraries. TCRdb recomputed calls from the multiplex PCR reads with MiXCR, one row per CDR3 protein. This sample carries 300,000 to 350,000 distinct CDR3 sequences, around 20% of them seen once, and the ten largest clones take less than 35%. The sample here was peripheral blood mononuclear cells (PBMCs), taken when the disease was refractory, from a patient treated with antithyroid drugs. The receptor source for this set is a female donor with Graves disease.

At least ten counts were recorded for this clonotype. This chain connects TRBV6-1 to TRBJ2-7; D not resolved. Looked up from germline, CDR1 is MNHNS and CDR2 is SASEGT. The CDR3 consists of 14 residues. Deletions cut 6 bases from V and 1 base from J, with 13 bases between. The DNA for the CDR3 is TGTGCCAGCAGACCGCCCTCTCTTTCCTACGAGCAGTACTTC. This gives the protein CASRPPSLSYEQYF.

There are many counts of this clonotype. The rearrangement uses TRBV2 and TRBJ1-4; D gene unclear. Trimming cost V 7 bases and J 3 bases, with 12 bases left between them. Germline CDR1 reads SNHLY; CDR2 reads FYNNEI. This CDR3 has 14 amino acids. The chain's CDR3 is CASTTWAANEKLFF. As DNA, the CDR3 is TGTGCCAGCACGACCTGGGCGGCTAATGAAAAACTGTTTTTT.

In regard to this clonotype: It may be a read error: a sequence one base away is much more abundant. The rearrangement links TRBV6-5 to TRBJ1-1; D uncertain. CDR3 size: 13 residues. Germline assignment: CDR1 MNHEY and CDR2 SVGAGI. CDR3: CASSFGQNTETFF. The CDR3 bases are TGTGCCAGCAGTTTCGGGCAGAACACTGAAACTTTCTTT.

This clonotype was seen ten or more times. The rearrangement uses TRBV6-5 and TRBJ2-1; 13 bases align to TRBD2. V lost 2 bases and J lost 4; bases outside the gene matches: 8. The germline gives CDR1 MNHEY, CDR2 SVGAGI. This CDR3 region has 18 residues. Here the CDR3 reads CASSYGPQLAGGYNEQFF. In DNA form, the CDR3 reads TGTGCCAGCAGTTACGGTCCCCAACTAGCGGGAGGGTACAATGAGCAGTTCTTC.

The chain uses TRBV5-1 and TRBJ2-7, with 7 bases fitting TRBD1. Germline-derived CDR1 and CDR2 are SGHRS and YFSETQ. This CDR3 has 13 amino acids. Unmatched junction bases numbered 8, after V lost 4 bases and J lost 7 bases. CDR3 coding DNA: TGCGCCAGCAGCAAGGGGGCTCCCAGGGAGCAGTACTTC. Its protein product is CASSKGAPREQYF.

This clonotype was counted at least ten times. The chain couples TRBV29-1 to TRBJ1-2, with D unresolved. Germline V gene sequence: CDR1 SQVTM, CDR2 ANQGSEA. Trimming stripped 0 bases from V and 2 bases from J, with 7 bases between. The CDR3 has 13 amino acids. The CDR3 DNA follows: TGCAGCGTTGAAGAGCGCGGAAACTATGGCTACACCTTC. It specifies CSVEERGNYGYTF. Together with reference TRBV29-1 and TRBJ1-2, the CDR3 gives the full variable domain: SAVISQKPSRDICQRGTSLTIQCQVDSQVTMMFWYRQQPGQSLTLIATANQGSEATYESGFVIDKFPISRPNLTFSTLTVSNMSPEDSSIYLCSVEERGNYGYTFGSGTRLTVV.

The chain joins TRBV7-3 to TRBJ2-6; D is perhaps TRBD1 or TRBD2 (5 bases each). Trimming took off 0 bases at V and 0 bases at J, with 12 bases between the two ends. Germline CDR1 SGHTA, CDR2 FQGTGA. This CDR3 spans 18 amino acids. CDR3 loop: CASSLTTGPLSGANVLTF. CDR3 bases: TGTGCCAGCAGCTTAACTACGGGGCCGCTCTCTGGGGCCAACGTCCTGACTTTC.

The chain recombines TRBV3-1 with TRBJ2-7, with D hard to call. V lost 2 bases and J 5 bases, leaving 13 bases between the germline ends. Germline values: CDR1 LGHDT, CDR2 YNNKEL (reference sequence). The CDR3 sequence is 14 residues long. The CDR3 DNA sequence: TGTGCCAGCAGCCAACGCCAGACCTCGCACGAGCAGTACTTC. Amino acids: CASSQRQTSHEQYF.

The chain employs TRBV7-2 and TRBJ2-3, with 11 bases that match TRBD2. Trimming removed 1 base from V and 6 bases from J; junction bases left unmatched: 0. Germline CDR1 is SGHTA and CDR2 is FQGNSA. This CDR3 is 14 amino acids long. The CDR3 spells CASSLGLAGDTQYF. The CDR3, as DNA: TGTGCCAGCAGCTTAGGACTAGCGGGGGATACGCAGTATTTT.

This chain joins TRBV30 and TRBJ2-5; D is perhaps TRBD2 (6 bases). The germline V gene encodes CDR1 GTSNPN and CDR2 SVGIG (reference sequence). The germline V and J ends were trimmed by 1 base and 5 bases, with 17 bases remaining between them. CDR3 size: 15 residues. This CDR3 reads CAWSEGTSGGETQYF. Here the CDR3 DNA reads TGTGCCTGGAGTGAAGGGACGTCCGGAGGGGAGACCCAGTACTTC.

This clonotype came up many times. The DNA for the CDR3 is TGTGCCAGCAGTGAAGCTTTCAGGGTGGGCAATCAGCCCCAGCATTTT. Its translation: CASSEAFRVGNQPQHF. V and J are TRBV2 and TRBJ1-5, with D tentatively TRBD1 (5 bases). The CDR3 sequence is 16 residues long. V lost 0 bases, J lost 2 bases, and 11 bases lay in between. CDR1 is SNHLY, CDR2 FYNNEI, per germline. The full variable domain, rest sourced from reference TRBV2 and TRBJ1-5, is EPEVTQTPSHQVTQMGQEVILRCVPISNHLYFYWYRQILGQKVEFLVSFYNNEISEKSEIFDDQFSVERPDGSNFTLKIRSTKLEDSAMYFCASSEAFRVGNQPQHFGDGTRLSIL.

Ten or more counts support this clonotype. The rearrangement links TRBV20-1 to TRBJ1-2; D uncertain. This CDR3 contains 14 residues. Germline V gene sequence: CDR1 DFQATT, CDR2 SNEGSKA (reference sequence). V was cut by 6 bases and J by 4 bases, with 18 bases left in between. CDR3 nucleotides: TGCAGTGCCGTCCCGGGAGCGGGCGGCTATGGCTACACCTTC. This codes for CSAVPGAGGYGYTF.